This TCR beta chain was captured by sequencing in a study of T cells after yellow fever vaccination. About the research overall: Low-cell-number fractions underwent preparation using SMART-Seq v4 Ultra Low Input.

UMIs and a universal primer site were added when TCR cDNA was made by 5'RACE template switching. Via MiXCR, TCRdb re-called the 5' RACE reads, giving one row per CDR3 protein. The sample has a few hundred thousand distinct CDR3 sequences; 7% to 9% are singletons. Findings of the study overall: FACS-sorted repertoires might harbor abundant contaminating clonotypes from the bulk population. Though it reached lower strength, the secondary response hit its peak faster, day 5 versus 15.

This clonotype was picked up a small number of times. Its antigen is unidentified. Germline CDR1 reads SGHTA; CDR2 reads FQGNSA. Trimming shortened V by 1 base and J by 9 bases, and 13 bases separated the two germline ends. The CDR3 consists of 15 residues. The input for sequencing was PBMCs, taken about 41 days after the first yellow fever vaccination. This sequence joins TRBV7-2 and TRBJ1-6, with D perhaps matching TRBD1 (5 bases). The source is a young man who received the YFV17D yellow fever vaccine. As DNA, the CDR3 is TGTGCCAGCAGCTTAGAGGCCCCCGGGGCTTCACCCCTCCACTTT. Translated: CASSLEAPGASPLHF.